This TCR beta chain originates from a study of T cells in Graves' hyperthyroidism and ophthalmopathy. Study-wide results and caveats: Blood also showed most of the thyroid clonotypes that were expanded above 0.001. Researchers report that a 13 V-J model separated ophthalmopathy from stable hyperthyroidism.

As to this clonotype: Its antigen is currently unknown.

The CDR3 has 17 residues. V was pared by 3 bases and J by 4 bases, with 12 bases of the junction left unmatched. Germline CDR1 is DFQATT and CDR2 is SNEGSKA (reference sequence). Amplification yielded TCR beta CDR3 regions, with RNA transcripts as the source. HTBI primers were used for first-round RT-PCR of the TCR CDR3. TCRdb re-derived calls from the multiplex PCR reads in MiXCR, one entry per CDR3 protein. The sample has 600,000 to 900,000 distinct CDR3 sequences, around 15% seen once. Sequencing was done on a sample of blood. The chain has TRBV20-1 and TRBJ2-3, with TRBD1 matching 11 bases. The sequence was obtained from a man aged 18 to 29 with Graves' hyperthyroidism. The CDR3 bases are TGCAGTGCTAGCCCACCTCCCGGACAGGGGGCCGCAGATACGCAGTATTTT. Its translation: CSASPPPGQGAADTQYF.